The following is a T cell receptor beta chain sequence with its context. The same CDR3 can be traced to other DNA sequences in this sample. Data came from immunoSEQ multiplex PCR; TCRdb stores just in-frame clones and leaves some out. The sample contains roughly 200,000 clones, 76% of which appear only once. The CDR3 sequence is 12 residues long. Germline V CDR1 and CDR2: GTSNPN, SVGIG (reference sequence). Trimming cost V 2 bases and J 2 bases, with 3 bases left between them. The data were taken from a study of blood T cell repertoires in COVID-19. The sequence was collected from a woman aged 45-65 years with active or convalescent COVID-19. V usage is TRBV30 and J usage is TRBJ2-2; D uncertain. What was sequenced was peripheral blood. For the CDR3, the DNA is TGTGCCTGGAGTCTTAACACCGGGGAGCTGTTTTTT. This sequence encodes CAWSLNTGELFF.